What follows are 25 T cell receptor beta chains derived from one specimen sequenced in a study of blood T cell repertoires in COVID-19. Here immunoSEQ multiplex PCR was the method, and the copy in TCRdb shows in-frame clones only, minus some. The sample carries over 200,000 clones, 65% to 90% recorded once. Sequences were obtained from peripheral blood. The receptors shown here come from a human donor in a cohort sampled during active COVID-19.

The rearrangement joins TRBV5-1 to TRBJ2-1; TRBD2 matches 14 bases. Per germline, CDR1 SGHRS and CDR2 YFSETQ. Trimming at V came to 0 bases and at J to 3 bases, leaving 8 bases not matched to a gene. The CDR3 has 19 residues. The DNA for the CDR3 is TGCGCCAGCAGCTTGGTTGGGACTAGCGGGAGAGAGGGCTACAATGAGCAGTTCTTC. It yields the protein CASSLVGTSGREGYNEQFF.

The chain links TRBV5-4 to TRBJ2-7; possibly TRBD1 for D (6 bases). Per germline, CDR1 SGHNT and CDR2 YYREEE (reference sequence). This CDR3 is built from 14 residues. V was clipped by 2 bases and J by 2 bases, with 11 bases between them. Here the CDR3 DNA reads TGTGCCAGCAGCTTAAGTCAGGGGACCTACGAGCAGTACTTC. Protein: CASSLSQGTYEQYF.

This chain links TRBV9 with TRBJ2-7; D is ambiguous. With 0 bases removed from V and 2 bases from J, the gap between germline ends came to 9 bases. The germline gives CDR1 SGDLS, CDR2 YYNGEE. This CDR3 contains 14 residues. The CDR3 reads CASSVGGSTYEQYF. The CDR3 nucleotides are TGTGCCAGCAGCGTAGGCGGCAGTACCTACGAGCAGTACTTC.

The gene calls are TRBV7-2 and TRBJ2-6, with D possibly being TRBD1 (6 bases). The CDR3 covers 15 residues. The V end was cut by 6 bases, the J end by 2 bases, with 11 bases between. Looked up from germline, CDR1 is SGHTA and CDR2 is FQGNSA. The CDR3 nucleotides are TGTGCCAGCAGGGACACAGGGACTGGGGCCAACGTCCTGACTTTC. Translation gives CASRDTGTGANVLTF.

The chain is built from TRBV2 and TRBJ2-1, with D tentatively TRBD1 (5 bases). V was trimmed by 2 bases and J by 3 bases, leaving 11 bases between them. This CDR3 spans 15 amino acids. Germline CDR1 SNHLY, CDR2 FYNNEI. Written as DNA, the CDR3 is TGTGCCAGCAGTGAATCGGGCCAGGGCTACAATGAGCAGTTCTTC. Translation: CASSESGQGYNEQFF.

The table lists this clone with a few counts. V usage is TRBV19 and J usage is TRBJ1-5, with a tentative D call TRBD1 (5 bases). CDR1 and CDR2 from the germline V gene are LNHDA and SQIVND (reference sequence). V was clipped by 3 bases and J by 6 bases, with 12 bases between them. This CDR3 has 14 amino acids. The CDR3 sequence: CASSIGGEAQPQHF. The CDR3 DNA follows: TGTGCCAGTAGTATCGGAGGGGAGGCTCAGCCCCAGCATTTT.

The chain has TRBV29-1 and TRBJ2-7; D is perhaps TRBD1 (5 bases). CDR1 and CDR2 (germline): SQVTM, ANQGSEA. Deletions cut 5 bases from V and 0 bases from J, with 14 bases between. The CDR3 extends over 14 amino acids. In nucleotides, the CDR3 is TGCAGCGTTAACCCAGGGTTGGGCTCCTACGAGCAGTACTTC. Translated: CSVNPGLGSYEQYF.

The genes are TRBV5-1 and TRBJ2-7; 8 bases are shared with TRBD1. The CDR3 contains 14 residues. Losses at the gene ends were 3 bases for V and 3 bases for J; bases not matched to a gene: 5. Germline V gene lookup returns CDR1 SGHRS and CDR2 YFSETQ. For the CDR3, the DNA is TGCGCCAGCAGCTCACACAGGGGGAGCTACGAGCAGTACTTC. Translating gives CASSSHRGSYEQYF.

This rearrangement joins TRBV6-1 to TRBJ1-4, with D tentatively TRBD1 (6 bases). This CDR3 contains 17 residues. Germline V gives CDR1 MNHNS, CDR2 SASEGT. With 4 bases removed from V and 2 bases from J, the gap between germline ends came to 17 bases. In DNA, the CDR3 is TGTGCCAGCAGTGGCCTTCAGGGGTTTTTGACTAATGAAAAACTGTTTTTT. It is translated as CASSGLQGFLTNEKLFF.

The chain couples TRBV30 to TRBJ1-2; D is unresolved. The V gene's germline CDR1 is GTSNPN and CDR2 SVGIG (reference sequence). The CDR3 has 15 amino acids. The ends were cut back, 1 base at V and 4 bases at J, with 16 bases in the middle. The CDR3 DNA reads TGTGCCTGGAGTGGGATGTACGGGGTCGGCTATGGCTACACCTTC. It encodes CAWSGMYGVGYGYTF.

CDR3 amino acids: CASSPRGQTSNEAFF. CDR3 bases: TGTGCCAGCAGTCCCCGAGGACAGACATCAAATGAAGCTTTCTTT. This rearrangement joins TRBV27 to TRBJ1-1; D is perhaps TRBD1 (6 bases). There are 15 residues in the CDR3. V lost 5 bases to trimming and J lost 7 bases, with 20 bases between them. Germline V gene lookup returns CDR1 MNHEY and CDR2 SMNVEV (reference sequence).

This chain uses TRBV5-4 with TRBJ2-1; possibly TRBD2 for D (5 bases). Germline V lookup: CDR1 SGHNT, CDR2 YYREEE (reference sequence). The V gene lost 1 base and the J gene lost 0 bases, with 8 bases spanning the gap. The CDR3 is 15 residues long. The CDR3 DNA sequence: TGTGCCAGCAGCTTGAGGGAGTACTCCTACAATGAGCAGTTCTTC. It specifies CASSLREYSYNEQFF. Filled out from reference TRBV5-4 and TRBJ2-1, the complete variable domain reads ETGVTQSPTHLIKTRGQQVTLRCSSQSGHNTVSWYQQALGQGPQFIFQYYREEENGRGNFPPRFSGLQFPNYSSELNVNALELDDSALYLCASSLREYSYNEQFFGPGTRLTVL.

A single count supports this clone. J is TRBJ2-7 and V is TRBV15, with no clear D. CDR1 LNHNV and CDR2 YYDKDF come from the germline V gene (reference sequence). The CDR3 contains 16 residues. The V and J ends lost 0 bases and 0 bases respectively, with 12 bases between them. CDR3 amino acids: CATSRDRVASSYEQYF. The CDR3 nucleotides are TGTGCCACCAGCAGAGATCGTGTAGCCAGCTCCTACGAGCAGTACTTC.

The table lists this clone with a few counts. The chain combines TRBV2 with TRBJ2-7, with 7 bases that match TRBD2. The CDR3 spans 14 residues. With V trimmed by 6 bases and J by 2 bases, 7 bases remained unmatched. Germline CDR1 reads SNHLY; CDR2 reads FYNNEI. Here the CDR3 reads CASSSEAGAYEQYF. CDR3 nucleotide sequence: TGTGCCAGCAGCTCTGAGGCGGGGGCCTACGAGCAGTACTTC.

The count of this clone is one. The chain recombines TRBV6-4 with TRBJ2-7, with D tentatively TRBD2 (6 bases). V was cut by 6 bases and J by 5 bases, with 23 bases left in between. CDR1 is MRHNA, CDR2 SNTAGT, per germline. The CDR3 has 16 residues. CDR3 nucleotides: TGTGCCAGCAGGAAGGAGTTACGGAGGGCCAGGGACGAGCAGTACTTC. Its protein product is CASRKELRRARDEQYF.

The J gene is TRBJ2-1, the V gene TRBV27, with D uncertain. Trimming pared 5 bases from V and 12 bases from J, leaving 11 bases between. The CDR3 runs to 11 residues. Germline V CDR1 and CDR2: MNHEY, SMNVEV (reference sequence). The CDR3 loop is CASSGSAGQFF. The CDR3 DNA reads TGTGCCAGCAGTGGCTCTGCAGGGCAGTTCTTC.

This chain links TRBV28 with TRBJ1-1, with D possibly being TRBD1 (5 bases). V lost 6 bases to trimming and J lost 4 bases, with 9 bases between them. This CDR3 comprises 12 residues. The germline V gene encodes CDR1 MDHEN and CDR2 SYDVKM. In DNA form, the CDR3 reads TGTGCCAGCAGGGGGCCGGGCACTGAAGCTTTCTTT. It encodes CASRGPGTEAFF.

The rearrangement links TRBV9 to TRBJ2-6; 7 bases are shared with TRBD1. Looked up from germline, CDR1 is SGDLS and CDR2 is YYNGEE. The CDR3 spans 15 residues. V lost 4 bases and J lost 8; bases outside the gene matches: 9. DNA for the CDR3: TGTGCCAGCAGCTTCGGACAGGTCGGGACCAACGTCCTGACTTTC. Translated, it gives CASSFGQVGTNVLTF.

The chain employs TRBV4-3 and TRBJ2-1; 8 bases are shared with TRBD2. CDR3 length: 16 residues. Germline CDR1 LGHNA, CDR2 YSLEER. Losses at the gene ends were 2 bases for V and 2 bases for J; bases not matched to a gene: 5. The CDR3 DNA sequence: TGCGCCAGCAGCCAATCAGCGGGAGAGGCCTACAATGAGCAGTTCTTC. It codes for CASSQSAGEAYNEQFF.

This clone was observed a handful of times. CDR3 nucleotides: TGTGCCAGCAGTTTCTCTAGCGGGACTGGCTACGAGCAGTACTTC. This encodes CASSFSSGTGYEQYF. The chain uses TRBV28 and TRBJ2-7; 9 nucleotides line up with TRBD2. The CDR3 runs to 15 residues. Trimming cost V 3 bases and J 3 bases; bases outside gene matches: 6. CDR1 is MDHEN, CDR2 SYDVKM, per germline.

V gene TRBV5-5 combines with J gene TRBJ2-1; tentative D call: TRBD1 (6 bases). CDR1 is SGHKS and CDR2 is YYEKEE in the germline V gene (reference sequence). V was trimmed by 7 bases and J by 0 bases, leaving 8 bases between them. This CDR3 is 13 amino acids long. CDR3 nucleotide sequence: TGTGCCAGCTCGGACAGCTCCTACAATGAGCAGTTCTTC. Translated: CASSDSSYNEQFF.

The V and J genes are TRBV3-1 (or the pseudogene TRBV3-2) and TRBJ1-2; D is unclear. The V end was cut by 0 bases, the J end by 8 bases, with 10 bases between. The CDR3 length is 13 residues. CDR1 and CDR2 (germline): LGHDT, YNNKEL (reference sequence). CDR3 loop: CASSQDLEEGYTF. In DNA form, the CDR3 reads TGTGCCAGCAGCCAAGATCTGGAGGAAGGCTACACCTTC.

The chain is built from TRBV2 and TRBJ1-5; maybe TRBD1 (5 bases). The germline gives CDR1 SNHLY, CDR2 FYNNEI. V lost 6 bases and J 6 bases, leaving 21 bases between the germline ends. CDR3 size: 16 residues. CDR3 nucleotides: TGTGCCAGCAGGACTCTCCCAAGGCAGGGCGGTCAGCCCCAGCATTTT. Protein sequence: CASRTLPRQGGQPQHF.

This chain links TRBV18 with TRBJ2-7; D perhaps matches TRBD1 (5 bases). CDR3 size: 13 residues. V lost 3 bases and J lost 7, with 13 bases in between. Looked up from germline, CDR1 is KGHSH and CDR2 is LQKENI. CDR3 DNA sequence: TGTGCCAGCTCACCTGACAGCCTCGGGGAGCAGTACTTC. It yields the protein CASSPDSLGEQYF.

The chain employs TRBV5-6 and TRBJ2-7, with 11 bases matching TRBD2. This CDR3 region has 16 residues. V lost 0 bases to trimming and J lost 2 bases; unmatched junction nucleotides: 4. Germline V gene sequence: CDR1 SGHDT, CDR2 YYEEEE. The CDR3 sequence: CASSLGVAGGPYEQYF. The CDR3 coding sequence is TGTGCCAGCAGCTTGGGGGTAGCGGGAGGGCCCTACGAGCAGTACTTC.